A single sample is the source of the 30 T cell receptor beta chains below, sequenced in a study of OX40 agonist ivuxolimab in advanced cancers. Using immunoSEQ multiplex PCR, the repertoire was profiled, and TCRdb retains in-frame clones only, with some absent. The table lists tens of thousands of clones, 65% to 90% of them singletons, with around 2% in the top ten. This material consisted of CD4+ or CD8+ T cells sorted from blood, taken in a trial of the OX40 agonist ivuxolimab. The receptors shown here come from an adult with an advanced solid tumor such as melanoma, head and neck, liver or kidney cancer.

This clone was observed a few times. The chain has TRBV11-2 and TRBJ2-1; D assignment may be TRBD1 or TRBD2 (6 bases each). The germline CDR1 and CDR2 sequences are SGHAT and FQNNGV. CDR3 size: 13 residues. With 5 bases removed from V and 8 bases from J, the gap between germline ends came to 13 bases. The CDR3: CASSPGAGYEQFF. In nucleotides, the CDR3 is TGTGCCAGCAGCCCGGGGGCAGGGTATGAGCAGTTCTTC.

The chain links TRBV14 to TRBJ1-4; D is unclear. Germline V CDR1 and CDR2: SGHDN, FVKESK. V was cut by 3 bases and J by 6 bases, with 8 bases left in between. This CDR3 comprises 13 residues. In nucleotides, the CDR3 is TGTGCCAGCAGCCAGATCAGATATGAAAAACTGTTTTTT. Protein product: CASSQIRYEKLFF.

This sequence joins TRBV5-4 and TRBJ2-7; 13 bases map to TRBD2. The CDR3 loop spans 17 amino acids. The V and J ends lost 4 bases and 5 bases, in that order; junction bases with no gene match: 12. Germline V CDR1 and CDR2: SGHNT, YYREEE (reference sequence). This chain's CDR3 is CASSPRLAGGPRNEQYF. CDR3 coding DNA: TGTGCCAGCAGCCCGAGACTAGCGGGAGGTCCAAGGAACGAGCAGTACTTC.

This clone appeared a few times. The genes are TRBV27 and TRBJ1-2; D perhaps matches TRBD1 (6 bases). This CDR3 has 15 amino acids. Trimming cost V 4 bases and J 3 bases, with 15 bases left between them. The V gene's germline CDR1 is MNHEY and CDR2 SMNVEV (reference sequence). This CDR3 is CASSSRGSGDYGYTF. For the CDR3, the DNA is TGTGCCAGCAGTTCAAGGGGGTCTGGAGACTATGGCTACACCTTC.

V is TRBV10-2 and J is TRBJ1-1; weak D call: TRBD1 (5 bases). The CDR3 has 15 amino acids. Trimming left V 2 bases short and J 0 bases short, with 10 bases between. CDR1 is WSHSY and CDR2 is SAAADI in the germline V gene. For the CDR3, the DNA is TGCGCCAGCAGTGAGAGAGGGGACCTGAACACTGAAGCTTTCTTT. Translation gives CASSERGDLNTEAFF.

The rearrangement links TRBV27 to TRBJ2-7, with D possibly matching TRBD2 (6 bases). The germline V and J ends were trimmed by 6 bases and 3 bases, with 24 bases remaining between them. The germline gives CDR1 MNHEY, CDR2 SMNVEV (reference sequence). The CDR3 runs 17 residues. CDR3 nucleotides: TGTGCCAGCAGCCAGACTTCGGGACTGACGGTTATCTACGAGCAGTACTTC. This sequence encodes CASSQTSGLTVIYEQYF.

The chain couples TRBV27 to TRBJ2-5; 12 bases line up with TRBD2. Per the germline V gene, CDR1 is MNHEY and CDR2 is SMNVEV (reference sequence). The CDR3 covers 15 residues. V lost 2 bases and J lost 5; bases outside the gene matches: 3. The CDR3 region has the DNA TGTGCCAGCAGTTTAACTAGCGGGAGGTTCGAGACCCAGTACTTC. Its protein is CASSLTSGRFETQYF.

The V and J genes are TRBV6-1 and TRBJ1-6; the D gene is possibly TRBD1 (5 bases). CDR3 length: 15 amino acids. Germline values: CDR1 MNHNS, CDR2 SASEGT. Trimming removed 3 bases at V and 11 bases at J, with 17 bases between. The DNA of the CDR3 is TGTGCCAGCAGTGAGGCCTTCCACGGGGGGGCACCCCTCCACTTT. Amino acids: CASSEAFHGGAPLHF.

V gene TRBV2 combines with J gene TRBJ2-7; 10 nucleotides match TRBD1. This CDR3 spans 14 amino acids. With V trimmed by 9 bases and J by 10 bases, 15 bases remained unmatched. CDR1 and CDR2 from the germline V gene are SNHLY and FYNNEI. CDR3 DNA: TGTGCCAGGGCCAAGGTCCCGGGACAGGGGATTCAGTACTTC. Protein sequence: CARAKVPGQGIQYF.

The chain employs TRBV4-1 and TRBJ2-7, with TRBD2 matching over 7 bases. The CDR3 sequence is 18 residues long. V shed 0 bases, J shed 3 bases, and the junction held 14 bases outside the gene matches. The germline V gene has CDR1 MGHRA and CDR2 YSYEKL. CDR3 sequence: CASSQEPPRRAGVYEQYF. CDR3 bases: TGCGCCAGCAGCCAAGAACCCCCCCGGAGGGCGGGGGTCTACGAGCAGTACTTC.

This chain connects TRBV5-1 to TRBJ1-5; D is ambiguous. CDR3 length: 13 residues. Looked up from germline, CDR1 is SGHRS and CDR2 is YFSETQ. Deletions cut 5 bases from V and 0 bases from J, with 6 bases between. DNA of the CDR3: TGCGCCAGCAGTTTGAGTAGCAATCAGCCCCAGCATTTT. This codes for CASSLSSNQPQHF. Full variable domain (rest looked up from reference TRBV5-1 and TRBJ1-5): KAGVTQTPRYLIKTRGQQVTLSCSPISGHRSVSWYQQTPGQGLQFLFEYFSETQRNKGNFPGRFSGRQFSNSRSEMNVSTLELGDSALYLCASSLSSNQPQHFGDGTRLSIL.

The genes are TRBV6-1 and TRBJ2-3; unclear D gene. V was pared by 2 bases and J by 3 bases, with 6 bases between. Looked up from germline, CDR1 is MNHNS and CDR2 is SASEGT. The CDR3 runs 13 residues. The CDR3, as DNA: TGTGCCAGCAGTGAAAGGATTACAGATACGCAGTATTTT. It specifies CASSERITDTQYF.

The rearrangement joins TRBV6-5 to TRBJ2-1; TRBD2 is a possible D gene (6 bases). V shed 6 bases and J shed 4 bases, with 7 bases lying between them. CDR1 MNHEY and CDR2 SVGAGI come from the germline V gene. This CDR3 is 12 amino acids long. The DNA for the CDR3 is TGTGCCAGCAGGGGACTTTACAATGAGCAGTTCTTC. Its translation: CASRGLYNEQFF.

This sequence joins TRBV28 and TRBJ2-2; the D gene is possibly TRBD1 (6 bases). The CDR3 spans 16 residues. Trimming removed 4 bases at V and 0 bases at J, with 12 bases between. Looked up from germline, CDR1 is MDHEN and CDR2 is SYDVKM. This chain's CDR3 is CASSSPGQTNTGELFF. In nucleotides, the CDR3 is TGTGCCAGCAGTTCCCCTGGACAGACGAACACCGGGGAGCTGTTTTTT.

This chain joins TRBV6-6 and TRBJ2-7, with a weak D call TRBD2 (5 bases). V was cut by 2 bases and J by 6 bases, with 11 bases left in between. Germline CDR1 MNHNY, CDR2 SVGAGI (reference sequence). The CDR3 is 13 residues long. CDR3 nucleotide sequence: TGTGCCAGCAGTTACCGCTATGAGGGCGAGCAGTACTTC. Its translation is CASSYRYEGEQYF.

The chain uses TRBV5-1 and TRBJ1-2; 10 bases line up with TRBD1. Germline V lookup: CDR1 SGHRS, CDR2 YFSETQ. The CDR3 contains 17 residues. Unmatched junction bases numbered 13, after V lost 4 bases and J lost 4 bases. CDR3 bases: TGCGCCAGCAGCCGATCCGGGACAGGGGACGGTGGCTATGGCTACACCTTC. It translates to CASSRSGTGDGGYGYTF.

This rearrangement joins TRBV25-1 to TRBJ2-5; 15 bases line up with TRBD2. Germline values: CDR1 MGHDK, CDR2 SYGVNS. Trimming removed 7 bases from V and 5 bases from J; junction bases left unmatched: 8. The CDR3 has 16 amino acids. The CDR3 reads CASTTGLAGGGETQYF. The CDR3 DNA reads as TGTGCCAGCACCACGGGACTAGCGGGAGGCGGCGAGACCCAGTACTTC.

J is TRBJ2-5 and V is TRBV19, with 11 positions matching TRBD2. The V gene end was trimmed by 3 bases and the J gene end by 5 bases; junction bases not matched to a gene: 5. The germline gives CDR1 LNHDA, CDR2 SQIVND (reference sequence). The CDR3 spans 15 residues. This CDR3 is CASSISGRAGETQYF. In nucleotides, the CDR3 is TGTGCCAGTAGTATTAGCGGGAGGGCGGGGGAGACCCAGTACTTC.

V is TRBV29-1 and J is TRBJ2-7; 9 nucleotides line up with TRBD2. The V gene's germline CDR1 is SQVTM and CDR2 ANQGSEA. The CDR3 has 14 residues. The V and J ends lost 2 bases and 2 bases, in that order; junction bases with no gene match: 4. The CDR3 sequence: CSVESREGPYEQYF. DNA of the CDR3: TGCAGCGTTGAATCGCGGGAGGGCCCCTACGAGCAGTACTTC.

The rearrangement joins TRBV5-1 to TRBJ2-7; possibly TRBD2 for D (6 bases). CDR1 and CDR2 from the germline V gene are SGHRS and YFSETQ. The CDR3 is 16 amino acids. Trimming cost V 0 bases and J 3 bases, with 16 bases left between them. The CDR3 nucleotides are TGCGCCAGCAGCTTGGACTGGTCGGGAGTTGGCTACGAGCAGTACTTC. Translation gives CASSLDWSGVGYEQYF.

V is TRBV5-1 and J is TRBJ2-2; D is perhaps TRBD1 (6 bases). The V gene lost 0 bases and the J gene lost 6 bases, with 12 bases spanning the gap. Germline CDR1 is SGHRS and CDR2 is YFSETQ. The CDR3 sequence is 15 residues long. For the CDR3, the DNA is TGCGCCAGCAGCTTGGGGACAGCTGTGGCCGGGGAGCTGTTTTTT. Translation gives CASSLGTAVAGELFF.

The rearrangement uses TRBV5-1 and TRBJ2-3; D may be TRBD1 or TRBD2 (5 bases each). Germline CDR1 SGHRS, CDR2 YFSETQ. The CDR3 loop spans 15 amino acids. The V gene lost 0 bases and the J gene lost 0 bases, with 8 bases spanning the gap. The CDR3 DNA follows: TGCGCCAGCAGCTTGGGGGACGGAAGCACAGATACGCAGTATTTT. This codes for CASSLGDGSTDTQYF.

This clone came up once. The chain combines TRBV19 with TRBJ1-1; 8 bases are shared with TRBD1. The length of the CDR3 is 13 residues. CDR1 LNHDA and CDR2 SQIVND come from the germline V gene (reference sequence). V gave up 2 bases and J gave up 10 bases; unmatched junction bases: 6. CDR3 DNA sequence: TGTGCCAGTAGTATATCCCAGGGGGCTGGAGCTTTCTTT. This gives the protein CASSISQGAGAFF. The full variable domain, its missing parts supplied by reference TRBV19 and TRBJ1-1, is DGGITQSPKYLFRKEGQNVTLSCEQNLNHDAMYWYRQDPGQGLRLIYYSQIVNDFQKGDIAEGYSVSREKKESFPLTVTSAQKNPTAFYLCASSISQGAGAFFGQGTRLTVV.

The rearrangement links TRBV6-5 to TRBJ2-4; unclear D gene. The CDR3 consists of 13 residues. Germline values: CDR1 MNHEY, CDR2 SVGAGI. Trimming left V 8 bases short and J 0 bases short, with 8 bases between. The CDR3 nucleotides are TGTGCCAGCTCTAAACTAGCCAAAAACATTCAGTACTTC. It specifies CASSKLAKNIQYF.

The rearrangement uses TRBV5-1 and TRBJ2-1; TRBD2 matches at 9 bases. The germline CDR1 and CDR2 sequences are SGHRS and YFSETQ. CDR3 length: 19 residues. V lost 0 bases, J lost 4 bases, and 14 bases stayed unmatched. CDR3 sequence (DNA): TGCGCCAGCAGCTTGGTGAGGCTAGCGGGGCCTCCTTTGTACAATGAGCAGTTCTTC. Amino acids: CASSLVRLAGPPLYNEQFF.

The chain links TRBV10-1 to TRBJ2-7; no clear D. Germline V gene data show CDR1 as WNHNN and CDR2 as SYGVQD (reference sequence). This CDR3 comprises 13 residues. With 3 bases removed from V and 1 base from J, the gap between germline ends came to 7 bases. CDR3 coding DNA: TGCGCCAGCAGTGAAGGCGGATCCTACGAGCAGTACTTC. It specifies CASSEGGSYEQYF.

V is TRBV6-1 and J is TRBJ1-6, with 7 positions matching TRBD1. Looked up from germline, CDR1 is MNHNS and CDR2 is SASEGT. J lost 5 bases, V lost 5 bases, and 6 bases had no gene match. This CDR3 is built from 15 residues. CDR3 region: CASSPRDSDNSPLHF. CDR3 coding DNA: TGTGCCAGCAGTCCAAGGGACAGTGATAATTCACCCCTCCACTTT.

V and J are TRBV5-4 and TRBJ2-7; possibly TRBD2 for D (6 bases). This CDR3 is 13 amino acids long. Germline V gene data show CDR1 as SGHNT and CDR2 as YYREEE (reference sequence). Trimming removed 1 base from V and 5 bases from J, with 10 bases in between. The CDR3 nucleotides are TGTGCCAGCAGCTTGCGGGGAGGCCACGAGCAGTACTTC. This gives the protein CASSLRGGHEQYF.

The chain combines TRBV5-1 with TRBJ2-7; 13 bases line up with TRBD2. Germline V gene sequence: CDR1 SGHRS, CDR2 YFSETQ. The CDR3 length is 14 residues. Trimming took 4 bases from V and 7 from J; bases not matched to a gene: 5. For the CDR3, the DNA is TGCGCCAGCAGCCCCGGACTAGCGGGGGAGGAGCAGTACTTC. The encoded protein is CASSPGLAGEEQYF.

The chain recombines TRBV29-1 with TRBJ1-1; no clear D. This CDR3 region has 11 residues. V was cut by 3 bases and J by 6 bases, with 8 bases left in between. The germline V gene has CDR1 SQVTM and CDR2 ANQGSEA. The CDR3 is CSVDLGAEAFF. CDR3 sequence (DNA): TGCAGCGTTGACTTGGGCGCTGAAGCTTTCTTT.